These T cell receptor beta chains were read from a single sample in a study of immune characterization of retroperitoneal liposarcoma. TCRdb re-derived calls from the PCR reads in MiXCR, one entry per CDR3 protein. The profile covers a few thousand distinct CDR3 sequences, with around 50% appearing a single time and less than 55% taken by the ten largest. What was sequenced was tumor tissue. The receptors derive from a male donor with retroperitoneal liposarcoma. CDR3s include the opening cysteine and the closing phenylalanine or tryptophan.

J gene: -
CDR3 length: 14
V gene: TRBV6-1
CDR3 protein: CASSGLAGVHEQYF

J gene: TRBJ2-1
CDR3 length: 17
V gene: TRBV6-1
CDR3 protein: CASSGRAPAFDPNEQFF

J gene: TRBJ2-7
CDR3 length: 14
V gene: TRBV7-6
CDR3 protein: CASSFSVGRGEQYF

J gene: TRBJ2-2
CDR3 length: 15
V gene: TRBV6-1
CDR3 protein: CASSYETGGTGELFF

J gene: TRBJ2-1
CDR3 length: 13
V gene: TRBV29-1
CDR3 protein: CSVNSHSYNEQFF

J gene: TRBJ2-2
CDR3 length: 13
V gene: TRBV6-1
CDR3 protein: CASSENNKGGLFF

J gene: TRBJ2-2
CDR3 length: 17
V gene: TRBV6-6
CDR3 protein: CASSYGAGASNTGELFF

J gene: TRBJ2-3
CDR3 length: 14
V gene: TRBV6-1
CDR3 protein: CASSTPQSTDTQYF

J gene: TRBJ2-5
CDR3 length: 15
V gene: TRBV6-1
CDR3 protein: CASSSRGGDWETQYF

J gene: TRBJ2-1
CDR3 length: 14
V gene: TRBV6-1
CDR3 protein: CASHSGRAYNEQFF

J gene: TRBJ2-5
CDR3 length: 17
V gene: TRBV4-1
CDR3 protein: CASSQERLAGGQETQYF

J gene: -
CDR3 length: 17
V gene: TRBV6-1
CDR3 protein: CASSEALDRLGGETQYF

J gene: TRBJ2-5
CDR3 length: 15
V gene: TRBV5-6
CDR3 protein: CASSLDTSFTREQYF

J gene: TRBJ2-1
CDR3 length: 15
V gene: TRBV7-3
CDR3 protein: CASSLRQGIYNEQFF

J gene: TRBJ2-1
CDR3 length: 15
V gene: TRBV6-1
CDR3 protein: CASSESASSYNEQFF

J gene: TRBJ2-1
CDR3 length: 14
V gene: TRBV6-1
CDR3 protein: CASSEETVYNEQFF

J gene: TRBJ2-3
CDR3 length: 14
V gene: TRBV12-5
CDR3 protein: CASGLGGRSDTQYF

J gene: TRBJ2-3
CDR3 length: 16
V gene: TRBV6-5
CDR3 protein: CASTPTSGRARDTQYF

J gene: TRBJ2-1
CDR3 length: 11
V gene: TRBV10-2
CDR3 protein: CASSPHNEQFF

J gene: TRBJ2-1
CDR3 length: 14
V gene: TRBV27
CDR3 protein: CASSAGTSHNEQFF

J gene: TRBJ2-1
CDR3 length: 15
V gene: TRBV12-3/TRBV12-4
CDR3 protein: CASSSLRGQYNEQFF

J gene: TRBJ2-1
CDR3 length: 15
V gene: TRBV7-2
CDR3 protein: CASSLVRGRYNEQFF

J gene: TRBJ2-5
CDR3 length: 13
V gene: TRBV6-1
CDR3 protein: CASSYRDQETQYF

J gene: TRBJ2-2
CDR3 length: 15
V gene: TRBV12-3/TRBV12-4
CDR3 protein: CASSPRTHTTGELFF

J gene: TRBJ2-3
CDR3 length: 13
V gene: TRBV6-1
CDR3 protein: CASSRGQDSPRYF

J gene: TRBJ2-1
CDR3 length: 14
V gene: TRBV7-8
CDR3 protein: CASSVAGESNEQFF

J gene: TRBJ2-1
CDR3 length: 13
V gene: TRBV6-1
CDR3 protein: CANRQYPQETQFF

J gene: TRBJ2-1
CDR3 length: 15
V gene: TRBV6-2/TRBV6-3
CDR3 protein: CASRRTGGTYNEQFF

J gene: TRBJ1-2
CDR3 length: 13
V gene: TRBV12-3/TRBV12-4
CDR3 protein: CASSFEGRDGYTF

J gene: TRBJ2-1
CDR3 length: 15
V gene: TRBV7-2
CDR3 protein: CASSLDGPWRETQFF

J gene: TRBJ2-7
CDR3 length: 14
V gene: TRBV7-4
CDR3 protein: CASSFGLSLDEQYF

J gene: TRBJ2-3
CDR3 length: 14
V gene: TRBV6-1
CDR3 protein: CASSTLADTDTQYF

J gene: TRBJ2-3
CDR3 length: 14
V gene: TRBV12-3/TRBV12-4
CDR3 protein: CASSRLWGTDTQYF

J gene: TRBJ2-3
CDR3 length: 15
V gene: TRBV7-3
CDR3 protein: CASSPDSGGTDTQYF

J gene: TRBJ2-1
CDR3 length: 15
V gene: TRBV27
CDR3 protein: CASSDLAQTYNEQFF

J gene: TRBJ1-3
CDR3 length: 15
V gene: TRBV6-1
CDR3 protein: CASSSGLPRGNTIYF

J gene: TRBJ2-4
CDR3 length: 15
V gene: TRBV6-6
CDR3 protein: CASRRGTQRGNIQYF

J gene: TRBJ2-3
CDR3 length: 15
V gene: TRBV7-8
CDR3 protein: CASSLATGVTDTQYF

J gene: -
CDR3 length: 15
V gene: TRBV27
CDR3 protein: CASSFSSGRDETQYF

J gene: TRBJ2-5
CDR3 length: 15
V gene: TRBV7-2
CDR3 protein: CASSLWSSGQETQYF

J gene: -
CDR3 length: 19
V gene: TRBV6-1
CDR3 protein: CASSRGSTQRSSTRPEQYF

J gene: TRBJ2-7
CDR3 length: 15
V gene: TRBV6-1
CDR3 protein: CASSEDGRPSYEQYF

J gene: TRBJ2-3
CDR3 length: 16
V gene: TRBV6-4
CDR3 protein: CASSDSGTSGTDTQYF

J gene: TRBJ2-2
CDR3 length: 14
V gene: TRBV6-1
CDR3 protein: CASAGAGSTGELFF

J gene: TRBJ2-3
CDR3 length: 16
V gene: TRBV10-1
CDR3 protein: CASSETTGRILDTQYF

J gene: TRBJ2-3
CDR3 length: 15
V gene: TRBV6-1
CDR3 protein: CASSEDVRGGDTQYF

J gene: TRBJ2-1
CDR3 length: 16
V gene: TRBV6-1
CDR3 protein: CASTTVGSGSYNEQFF

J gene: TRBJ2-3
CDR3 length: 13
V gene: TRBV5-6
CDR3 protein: CASSGGGADTQYF

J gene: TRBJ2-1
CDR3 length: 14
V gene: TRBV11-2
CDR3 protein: CASSLTGQLNEQFF

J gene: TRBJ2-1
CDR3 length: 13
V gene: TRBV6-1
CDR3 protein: CASRLAVWSEQFF

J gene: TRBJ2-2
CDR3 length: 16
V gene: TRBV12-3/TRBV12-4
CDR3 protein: CASSLGRVANTGELFF

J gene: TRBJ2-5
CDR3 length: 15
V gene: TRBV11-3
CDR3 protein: CASSFQLKYQETQYF

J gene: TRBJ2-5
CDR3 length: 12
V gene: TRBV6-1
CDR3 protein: CASRDSQETQYF

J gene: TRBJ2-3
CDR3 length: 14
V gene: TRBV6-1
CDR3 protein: CASSGDTATDTQYF